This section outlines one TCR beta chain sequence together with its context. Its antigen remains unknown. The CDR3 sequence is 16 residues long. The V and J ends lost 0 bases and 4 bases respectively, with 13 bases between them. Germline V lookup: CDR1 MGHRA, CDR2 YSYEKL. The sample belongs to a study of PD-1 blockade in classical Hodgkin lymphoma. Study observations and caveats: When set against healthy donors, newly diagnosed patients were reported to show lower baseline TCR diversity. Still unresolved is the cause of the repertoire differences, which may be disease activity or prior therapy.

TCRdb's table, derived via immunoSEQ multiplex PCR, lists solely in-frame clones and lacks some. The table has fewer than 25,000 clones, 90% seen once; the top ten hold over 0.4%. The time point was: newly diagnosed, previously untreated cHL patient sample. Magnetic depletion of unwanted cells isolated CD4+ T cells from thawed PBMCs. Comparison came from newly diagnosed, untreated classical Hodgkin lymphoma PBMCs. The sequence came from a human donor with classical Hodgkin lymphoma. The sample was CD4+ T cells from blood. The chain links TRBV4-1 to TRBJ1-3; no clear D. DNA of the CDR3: TGCGCCAGCAGCCAAGAAGGGTTTAGTTCCGGAAACACCATATATTTT. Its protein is CASSQEGFSSGNTIYF.